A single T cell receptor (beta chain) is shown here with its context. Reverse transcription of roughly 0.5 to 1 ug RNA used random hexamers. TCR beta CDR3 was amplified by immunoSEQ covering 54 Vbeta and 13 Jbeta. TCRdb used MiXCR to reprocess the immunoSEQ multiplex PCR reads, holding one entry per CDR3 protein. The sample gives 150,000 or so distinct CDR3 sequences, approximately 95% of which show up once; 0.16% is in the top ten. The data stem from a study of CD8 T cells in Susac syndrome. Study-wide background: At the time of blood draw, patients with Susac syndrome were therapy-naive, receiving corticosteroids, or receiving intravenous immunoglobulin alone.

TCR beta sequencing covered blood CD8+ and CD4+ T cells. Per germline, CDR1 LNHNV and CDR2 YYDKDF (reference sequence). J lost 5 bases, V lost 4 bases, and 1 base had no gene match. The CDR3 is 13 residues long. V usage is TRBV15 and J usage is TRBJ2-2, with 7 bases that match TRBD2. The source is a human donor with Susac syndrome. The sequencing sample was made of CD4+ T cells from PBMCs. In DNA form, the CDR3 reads TGTGCCACCAGCACGGGGGGAACCGGGGAGCTGTTTTTT. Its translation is CATSTGGTGELFF.